A single sample gave rise to the 30 T cell receptor beta chains below, sequenced in a study of control samples from healthy donors and cancer patients (dated by TCRdb to about 2020). The library relied on the immunoSEQ multiplex PCR assay. TCRdb re-hosts the immuneACCESS table, in-frame sequences only. Its copies lack some clones; in the studies checked, an unresolved V gene accounts for under half of them, and the cause for the rest is not known. Recorded for this sample are around 120,000 clones; 90% to 95% of them occurred a single time. The ten largest clones represent less than 9.5% of the sample. Sequenced sample: blood. All receptors derive from a woman between 18 and 30 years old in good health.

This clone came up once. The chain recombines TRBV5-1 with TRBJ2-3; 12 bases agree with TRBD2. In germline, CDR1 is SGHRS, CDR2 YFSETQ. J was trimmed by 3 bases and V by 0 bases; bases with no gene match: 14. This CDR3 is built from 20 residues. CDR3 coding DNA: TGCGCCAGCAGCTTGGTCGCACTAGCGGGGGGCCCCTTGAGTACAGATACGCAGTATTTT. It is translated as CASSLVALAGGPLSTDTQYF.

The chain couples TRBV7-2 to TRBJ2-3, with D possibly being TRBD1 or TRBD2 (6 bases each). The CDR3 is made up of 16 amino acids. Germline-derived CDR1 and CDR2 are SGHTA and FQGNSA. V dropped 1 base and J dropped 6 bases, with 17 bases sitting between them. The CDR3 here is CASSLGPGGPGDTQYF. For the CDR3, the DNA is TGTGCCAGCAGCTTAGGCCCTGGGGGGCCGGGGGATACGCAGTATTTT.

The gene calls are TRBV10-1 and TRBJ2-1; D is perhaps TRBD2 (5 bases). Germline CDR1 WNHNN, CDR2 SYGVQD (reference sequence). V was cut by 3 bases and J by 10 bases, with 10 bases left in between. The CDR3 runs 12 residues. The CDR3 loop is CASSEGLGEQFF. In DNA form, the CDR3 reads TGCGCCAGCAGTGAAGGACTGGGGGAGCAGTTCTTC.

The chain has TRBV7-9 and TRBJ2-5; tentative D call: TRBD2 (6 bases). The CDR3 runs to 15 residues. The V end lost 4 bases, the J end lost 1 base, and 13 bases lay between the germline ends. CDR1 is SEHNR and CDR2 is FQNEAQ in the germline V gene (reference sequence). The CDR3 spells CASSSMRDFQETQYF. As DNA, the CDR3 is TGTGCCAGCAGCTCGATGCGGGACTTCCAAGAGACCCAGTACTTC. The full variable domain, with the rest looked up from reference TRBV7-9 and TRBJ2-5, is DTGVSQNPRHKITKRGQNVTFRCDPISEHNRLYWYRQTLGQGPEFLTYFQNEAQLEKSRLLSDRFSAERPKGSFSTLEIQRTEQGDSAMYLCASSSMRDFQETQYFGPGTRLLVL.

This chain uses TRBV10-3 with TRBJ2-1; TRBD2 agrees at 7 bases. Germline V gene sequence: CDR1 ENHRY, CDR2 SYGVKD. CDR3 size: 15 residues. V lost 8 bases, J lost 0 bases, and 7 bases stayed unmatched. CDR3 in amino acids: CAIGTSGNSYNEQFF. In DNA form, the CDR3 reads TGTGCCATCGGAACAAGCGGGAACTCCTACAATGAGCAGTTCTTC.

V gene TRBV24-1 combines with J gene TRBJ2-3; 7 bases fit TRBD2. CDR1 and CDR2 from the germline V gene are KGHDR and SFDVKD. After removal of 12 bases from V and 1 base from J, the junction contained 12 bases not matched to a gene. This CDR3 is built from 15 residues. CDR3 residues: CAHTGGEKCTDTQYF. CDR3 DNA: TGTGCCCACACGGGGGGAGAAAAGTGCACAGATACGCAGTATTTT.

This clone was recorded only once. This chain joins TRBV19 and TRBJ1-1, with 9 bases matching TRBD1. The germline gives CDR1 LNHDA, CDR2 SQIVND (reference sequence). Germline trimming cut 2 bases from V and 1 base from J; bases unmatched to any gene: 5. This CDR3 has 16 amino acids. CDR3 nucleotides: TGTGCCAGTAGTATACCCGGGACAGGGCCGAACACTGAAGCTTTCTTT. Translated, it gives CASSIPGTGPNTEAFF.

V and J are TRBV9 and TRBJ2-7; D is unresolved. This CDR3 has 14 amino acids. With 0 bases removed from V and 0 bases from J, the gap between germline ends came to 7 bases. Germline CDR1 is SGDLS and CDR2 is YYNGEE. CDR3 region: CASSVGSSSYEQYF. The CDR3 coding sequence is TGTGCCAGCAGCGTAGGCTCGAGCTCCTACGAGCAGTACTTC.

The chain recombines TRBV6-6 with TRBJ2-2, with D possibly being TRBD1 (5 bases). Between the trimmed V and J ends, which lost 2 bases and 7 bases, there was a span of 14 bases. The CDR3 sequence is 15 residues long. From germline, CDR1 is MNHNY and CDR2 SVGAGI (reference sequence). CDR3 region: CASSYGQGPNGELFF. The CDR3 DNA reads as TGTGCCAGCAGTTACGGTCAGGGTCCTAACGGGGAGCTGTTTTTT.

The rearrangement joins TRBV5-4 to TRBJ1-2; 7 bases match TRBD1. The germline V gene has CDR1 SGHNT and CDR2 YYREEE (reference sequence). This CDR3 is built from 16 residues. With V trimmed by 1 base and J by 2 bases, 8 bases remained unmatched. This chain's CDR3 is CASSLFGTARNYGYTF. The CDR3 coding sequence is TGTGCCAGCAGCTTGTTCGGGACAGCCAGAAACTATGGCTACACCTTC.

Comment on this clone: The sample has other DNA sequences that encode this CDR3 too. The gene calls are TRBV6-2 or TRBV6-3 and TRBJ2-7; 8 bases are a match to TRBD2. This CDR3 contains 15 residues. V was pared by 2 bases and J by 5 bases, with 8 bases of the junction left unmatched. The germline V gene has CDR1 MNHEY and CDR2 SVGEGT. CDR3 in amino acids: CASSYGGTSLDEQYF. CDR3 sequence (DNA): TGTGCCAGCAGTTACGGCGGGACTAGTCTCGACGAGCAGTACTTC.

The CDR3 region has the DNA TGTGCCAGCAGTATCACCTCCGCAAGGGCAGCCTACGAGCAGTACTTC. Residues: CASSITSARAAYEQYF. The chain links TRBV28 to TRBJ2-7; D not resolved. Germline V CDR1 and CDR2: MDHEN, SYDVKM. The CDR3 spans 16 residues. Trimming stripped 5 bases from V and 2 bases from J, with 19 bases between.

The chain couples TRBV5-6 to TRBJ1-2; the D is unclear. Germline-derived CDR1 and CDR2 are SGHDT and YYEEEE. V dropped 0 bases and J dropped 0 bases, with 6 bases sitting between them. The CDR3 is 14 amino acids. The CDR3 sequence is CASSLGRPNYGYTF. The CDR3 DNA sequence: TGTGCCAGCAGCTTGGGACGGCCTAACTATGGCTACACCTTC.

The gene calls are TRBV6-5 and TRBJ1-1; D perhaps matches TRBD1 (6 bases). The ends were cut back, 2 bases at V and 5 bases at J, with 9 bases in the middle. Germline lookup yields CDR1 MNHEY and CDR2 SVGAGI. This CDR3 has 13 amino acids. Here the CDR3 reads CASSYTGLTEAFF. CDR3 sequence (DNA): TGTGCCAGCAGTTACACAGGGTTGACTGAAGCTTTCTTT.

The V call is TRBV7-2, the J call TRBJ2-4; D is unresolved. Germline CDR1 SGHTA, CDR2 FQGNSA. V was trimmed by 0 bases and J by 8 bases, leaving 8 bases between them. The CDR3 loop spans 13 amino acids. The CDR3 DNA sequence: TGTGCCAGCAGCTTAGCGAGGCCGGACATTCAGTACTTC. Translated: CASSLARPDIQYF.

The rearrangement uses TRBV24-1 and TRBJ2-2; D uncertain. Trimming stripped 2 bases from V and 3 bases from J, with 15 bases between. This CDR3 contains 17 residues. Germline V gives CDR1 KGHDR, CDR2 SFDVKD. CDR3 nucleotides: TGTGCCACCAGTGATTCTTATCAGGACCAATACACCGGGGAGCTGTTTTTT. It encodes CATSDSYQDQYTGELFF.

V usage is TRBV9 and J usage is TRBJ2-7; D perhaps matches TRBD1 (6 bases). V lost 0 bases, J lost 0 bases, and 10 bases lay in between. Germline-derived CDR1 and CDR2 are SGDLS and YYNGEE. CDR3 length: 15 amino acids. The CDR3 DNA reads as TGTGCCAGCAGCGTAGGTGCGGACAGCTCCTACGAGCAGTACTTC. Translating gives CASSVGADSSYEQYF. The full variable domain, rest sourced from reference TRBV9 and TRBJ2-7, is DSGVTQTPKHLITATGQRVTLRCSPRSGDLSVYWYQQSLDQGLQFLIQYYNGEERAKGNILERFSAQQFPDLHSELNLSSLELGDSALYFCASSVGADSSYEQYFGPGTRLTVT.

The J gene is TRBJ2-7, the V gene TRBV28; no definite D call. V was cut by 5 bases and J by 2 bases, with 19 bases left in between. Germline values: CDR1 MDHEN, CDR2 SYDVKM. The length of the CDR3 is 16 residues. The CDR3: CASSPGPDLRTYEQYF. Written as DNA, the CDR3 is TGTGCCAGCAGTCCCGGGCCCGACCTCCGAACCTACGAGCAGTACTTC. The entire variable domain, with the rest obtained from reference TRBV28 and TRBJ2-7, is as follows: DVKVTQSSRYLVKRTGEKVFLECVQDMDHENMFWYRQDPGLGLRLIYFSYDVKMKEKGDIPEGYSVSREKKERFSLILESASTNQTSMYLCASSPGPDLRTYEQYFGPGTRLTVT.

The CDR3 loop reads CSVEMGYGYTF. The CDR3 DNA follows: TGCAGCGTTGAAATGGGCTATGGCTACACCTTC. This chain joins TRBV29-1 and TRBJ1-2; D gene ambiguous. V dropped 2 bases and J dropped 4 bases, with 5 bases sitting between them. CDR1 is SQVTM and CDR2 is ANQGSEA in the germline V gene. This CDR3 spans 11 amino acids.

The rearrangement uses TRBV4-2 and TRBJ1-1; weak D call: TRBD1 (5 bases). This CDR3 is built from 17 residues. CDR1 and CDR2 from the germline V gene are LGHNA and YNFKEQ. Trimming removed 1 base from V and 7 bases from J, with 22 bases in between. This chain's CDR3 is CASSQVPHRTGGSEAFF. The CDR3 DNA reads as TGTGCCAGCAGCCAAGTACCACACCGGACCGGGGGGAGTGAAGCTTTCTTT.

The chain employs TRBV18 and TRBJ2-5, with 8 bases that match TRBD1. The CDR3 is 13 amino acids. Germline CDR1 KGHSH, CDR2 LQKENI. J lost 7 bases, V lost 5 bases, and 6 bases had no gene match. The CDR3 region is CASSYRGQGTQYF. DNA of the CDR3: TGTGCCAGCTCATACCGCGGACAGGGGACCCAGTACTTC.

This rearrangement joins TRBV28 to TRBJ2-7, with D unclear. This CDR3 comprises 12 residues. The V gene lost 3 bases and the J gene lost 3 bases, with 6 bases spanning the gap. Germline V CDR1 and CDR2: MDHEN, SYDVKM. The DNA of the CDR3 is TGTGCCAGCAGTTTCCCCCTCTACGAGCAGTACTTC. Amino acid sequence: CASSFPLYEQYF.

The chain is built from TRBV7-3 and TRBJ2-3; D not certain. The germline V gene encodes CDR1 SGHTA and CDR2 FQGTGA. Trimming removed 5 bases at V and 1 base at J, with 7 bases between. The length of the CDR3 is 13 residues. The CDR3 spells CASSIHRTDTQYF. In nucleotides, the CDR3 is TGTGCCAGCAGCATTCACCGCACAGATACGCAGTATTTT.

V is TRBV5-5 and J is TRBJ2-3; 7 nucleotides align to TRBD1. CDR3 length: 19 amino acids. Germline values: CDR1 SGHKS, CDR2 YYEKEE (reference sequence). The J segment lost 2 bases and the V segment lost 0 bases, leaving 15 bases of the junction unmatched. CDR3 amino acids: CASSLGVPYDRENTDTQYF. CDR3 nucleotides: TGTGCCAGCAGCTTGGGTGTCCCTTATGACAGGGAAAACACAGATACGCAGTATTTT.

The chain is built from TRBV28 and TRBJ1-2; no clear D. Germline V gene sequence: CDR1 MDHEN, CDR2 SYDVKM. CDR3 size: 14 residues. Trimming took off 3 bases at V and 6 bases at J, with 14 bases between the two ends. The CDR3 DNA reads TGTGCCAGCAGTTTGGAAGAGGTTAGGCATGGCTACACCTTC. Translated: CASSLEEVRHGYTF.

J is TRBJ2-4 and V is TRBV4-2; D gene unclear. The CDR3 sequence is 15 residues long. The V end was cut by 0 bases, the J end by 12 bases, with 18 bases between. Germline assignment: CDR1 LGHNA and CDR2 YNFKEQ. CDR3 in DNA: TGTGCCAGCAGCCAAGATAGAAGACCGACGGATCGTCAGTACTTC. This sequence encodes CASSQDRRPTDRQYF.

The rearrangement links TRBV7-2 to TRBJ2-1, with D tentatively TRBD1 (7 bases). The CDR3 runs 14 residues. V gave up 8 bases and J gave up 3 bases, with 14 bases separating them. The germline gives CDR1 SGHTA, CDR2 FQGNSA. CDR3 in amino acids: CASQLRDSYNEQFF. Written as DNA, the CDR3 is TGTGCCAGCCAGCTGCGGGACAGCTACAATGAGCAGTTCTTC. Full variable domain (outside the CDR3, taken from reference TRBV7-2 and TRBJ2-1): GAGVSQSPSNKVTEKGKDVELRCDPISGHTALYWYRQSLGQGLEFLIYFQGNSAPDKSGLPSDRFSAERTGGSVSTLTIQRTQQEDSAVYLCASQLRDSYNEQFFGPGTRLTVL.

The gene calls are TRBV19 and TRBJ2-7, with a tentative D call TRBD2 (5 bases). With 3 bases removed from V and 2 bases from J, the gap between germline ends came to 11 bases. The CDR3 sequence is 14 residues long. CDR1 is LNHDA and CDR2 is SQIVND in the germline V gene (reference sequence). In DNA, the CDR3 is TGTGCCAGTAGTATCGAGGGCGGAGCCTACGAGCAGTACTTC. Translating gives CASSIEGGAYEQYF.

The rearrangement uses TRBV7-6 and TRBJ1-2, with D possibly TRBD1 on 5 matching bases. V was shortened by 5 bases and J by 3 bases, with 19 bases between the two germline ends. This CDR3 region has 16 residues. Germline V gives CDR1 SGHVS, CDR2 FNYEAQ. CDR3 nucleotide sequence: TGTGCCAGCAGCCCCTCTAATTTACTGGGGCACTATGGCTACACCTTC. This translates into CASSPSNLLGHYGYTF.

V is TRBV9 and J is TRBJ1-5, with 9 bases matching TRBD1. In germline, CDR1 is SGDLS, CDR2 YYNGEE. V lost 0 bases to trimming and J lost 5 bases; unmatched junction nucleotides: 3. The CDR3 covers 15 residues. The CDR3 reads CASSVVGQGDQPQHF. The CDR3 DNA reads as TGTGCCAGCAGCGTAGTGGGACAGGGAGATCAGCCCCAGCATTTT.